The 2 T cell receptor beta chains in this list originate from one sample, sequenced in a study of T cell repertoires and Cas9 in healthy adults (dated 2018 in TCRdb). Library preparation used the immunoSEQ multiplex PCR assay. TCRdb re-hosts the immuneACCESS table, in-frame sequences only. Its copies lack some clones; in the studies checked, an unresolved V gene accounts for under half of them, and the cause for the rest is not known. The sample table holds about 24,000 clones, of which around 90% were seen once. The top ten clones comprise 0.55% to 0.7% of the sample. Specimen: CD4+ effector T cells (CD127+, CD25-, CD137-, CD154-) from PBMCs; culture status not recorded. The receptors were gathered from a human donor in good health.

The chain recombines TRBV27 with TRBJ2-5; possible D gene TRBD1, 6 bases. The CDR3 runs 15 residues. Germline CDR1 MNHEY, CDR2 SMNVEV (reference sequence). V gave up 1 base and J gave up 2 bases, with 11 bases separating them. The CDR3 coding sequence is TGTGCCAGCAGTTTATATGGGGGCTTACAAGAGACCCAGTACTTC. This codes for CASSLYGGLQETQYF.

The chain couples TRBV27 to TRBJ1-1, with 7 bases matching TRBD1. Trimming took 6 bases from V and 1 from J; bases not matched to a gene: 5. Germline V CDR1 and CDR2: MNHEY, SMNVEV (reference sequence). The CDR3 loop spans 14 amino acids. CDR3 residues: CASSLQGWNTEAFF. The CDR3 bases are TGTGCCAGCAGCTTACAGGGGTGGAACACTGAAGCTTTCTTT.